The present entry profiles one T cell receptor beta chain with its context. The source of the sample is a study of blood T cell repertoires in COVID-19. Adults between roughly 18 and 100 years of age took part from approximately 24 US areas. Participants' reported clinical history set cohort assignment. The table came from immunoSEQ multiplex PCR; TCRdb's copy has only in-frame clones and leaves some out. The repertoire consists of around 320,000 clones, with 90% occurring once and the leading ten covering approximately 4%. Sequencing was performed on PBMCs or T cells enriched from blood (not recorded which). The TCR originated in a woman between 18 and 29 years old with acute COVID-19.

Written as DNA, the CDR3 is TGTGCCAGCAGAGTGATGGCGGGAGGCCTGGAGACCCAGTACTTC. Its protein product is CASRVMAGGLETQYF. This chain joins TRBV7-2 and TRBJ2-5, with 8 bases identical to TRBD2. Germline CDR1 is SGHTA and CDR2 is FQGNSA. V was clipped by 6 bases and J by 5 bases; unmatched bases: 11. The CDR3 runs 15 residues.